This T cell receptor (beta chain) appears in the sequencing data of a study of monozygotic twins with inflammatory bowel disease. Study-wide results and caveats: The co-twins with IBD showed lower TCRbeta diversity (inverse Simpson) than their healthy siblings. Versus healthy twins, IBD patients showed fewer clonotypes shared with others, especially with disease activity.

TCRdb re-called the 5' RACE reads and gives one entry per CDR3 protein, without DNA. The repertoire table contains approximately 400,000 distinct CDR3 sequences. Researchers collected approximately 2.5 ml of blood per donor. The total RNA came straight from whole blood, and T cells were not sorted beforehand. The germline V gene encodes CDR1 SGHTA and CDR2 FQGNSA. This CDR3 is built from 14 residues. Regarding this clonotype: Its antigen is currently unknown.

This chain joins TRBV7-2 and TRBJ2-7. Sequencing input: blood. This TCR was recovered from a human donor with ulcerative colitis or Crohn's disease, or a healthy co-twin of an affected twin (not recorded which). The CDR3 here is CASRVAGGPYEQYF.